This is a list of T cell receptor beta chains from one sample in a study of blood T cell repertoires in COVID-19. The assay was immunoSEQ multiplex PCR, and TCRdb's table has in-frame clones only and misses some. The sample records about 140,000 clones, about nine tenths being singletons. Input material: peripheral blood. The receptor source for this set is a human donor in a cohort sampled during active COVID-19. Each CDR3 is given with its conserved first and last residue. D genes are given only for firm matches. Expanded clones are given a class, and other clones once, few, many or no size at all.

j_gene,abundance,v_gene,d_gene,CDR3nt,CDR3aa
TRBJ2-7,-,TRBV27,TRBD2,TGTGCCAGCAGTCTGGGACTAGCGGGGCCCTACGAGCAGTACTTC,CASSLGLAGPYEQYF
TRBJ2-1,-,TRBV20-1,-,TGCAGTGGGGCTTCCTACAATGAGCAGTTCTTC,CSGASYNEQFF
TRBJ1-1,-,TRBV7-6,TRBD1,TGTGCCAGCAGCTGGACAGGGGGAAACACTGAAGCTTTCTTT,CASSWTGGNTEAFF
TRBJ1-2,-,TRBV7-2,TRBD1,TGTGCCAGCAGCTTACAGGGGGCGCGGGGCTACACCTTC,CASSLQGARGYTF
TRBJ2-1,-,TRBV7-6,TRBD1,TGTGCCAGCAGCTTCGGGACAGGGGTGGCCTCCTACAATGAGCAGTTCTTC,CASSFGTGVASYNEQFF
TRBJ1-1,-,TRBV7-8,TRBD1,TGTGCCAGCAGCGAAGACAGGGAGAACACTGAAGCTTTCTTT,CASSEDRENTEAFF
TRBJ2-2,-,TRBV3-1/TRBV3-2,-,TGTGCCAGCAGCCAAGGAGGGGGTCACGGGGAGCTGTTTTTT,CASSQGGGHGELFF
TRBJ1-6,-,TRBV9,-,TGTGCCAGCAGCCTCGGGGGTCGGAGCTCCTATAATTCACCCCTCCACTTT,CASSLGGRSSYNSPLHF
TRBJ1-1,-,TRBV12-3/TRBV12-4,-,TGTGCCAGCAGTCCCAGGGTGAACACTGAAGCTTTCTTT,CASSPRVNTEAFF
TRBJ2-2,once,TRBV9,TRBD2,TGTGCCAGCAGCGTATTTGCGGGGGTTACCGGGGAGCTGTTTTTT,CASSVFAGVTGELFF
TRBJ2-1,-,TRBV27,TRBD1,TGTGCCAGCAGTTTATCGGCAGGGGGACGTGTTGAGCAGTTCTTC,CASSLSAGGRVEQFF
TRBJ2-7,once,TRBV5-1,-,TGCGCCAGCAGCTTACGGGGACCCGGGGGCGAGCAGTACTTC,CASSLRGPGGEQYF